The next 5 T cell receptor beta chains were all read from a single sample in a study of cytomegalovirus exposure and HLA in healthy donors. The primer mix had 60 Vbeta and 13 Jbeta primers. Libraries were prepared by immunoSEQ multiplex PCR; TCRdb keeps only in-frame clonotypes and omits some of them. Of 150,000 to 250,000 clones listed, more than 75% are singletons. Sample: PBMCs. These receptors were collected from a woman in her forties or fifties in good health and CMV-seropositive.

This clone was found once. The chain combines TRBV30 with TRBJ1-3; D is unresolved. The germline V and J ends were trimmed by 0 bases and 2 bases, with 11 bases remaining between them. This CDR3 contains 15 residues. Germline V gene sequence: CDR1 GTSNPN, CDR2 SVGIG (reference sequence). CDR3 bases: TGTGCCTGGAGTGTACGGGGTGGGACTGGAAACACCATATATTTT. This sequence encodes CAWSVRGGTGNTIYF.

V usage is TRBV28 and J usage is TRBJ1-5; possible D gene TRBD1, 6 bases. CDR3 length: 17 residues. V shed 6 bases and J shed 0 bases, with 18 bases lying between them. Germline assignment: CDR1 MDHEN and CDR2 SYDVKM. The CDR3 DNA reads as TGTGCCAGCAGCCTCAGGGGATGGGGATATAGCAATCAGCCCCAGCATTTT. Translation: CASSLRGWGYSNQPQHF.

With regard to this clone: The same CDR3 arises from other DNA sequences in this sample as well. This chain links TRBV7-9 with TRBJ2-7, with D maybe TRBD2 (5 bases). CDR1 and CDR2 from the germline V gene are SEHNR and FQNEAQ (reference sequence). The V end lost 5 bases, the J end lost 4 bases, and 12 bases lay between the germline ends. The CDR3 has 13 amino acids. CDR3 protein: CASSLDGLYEQYF. DNA for the CDR3: TGTGCCAGCAGCCTCGACGGACTTTACGAGCAGTACTTC. Supplemented by reference TRBV7-9 and TRBJ2-7, the full variable domain reads DTGVSQNPRHKITKRGQNVTFRCDPISEHNRLYWYRQTLGQGPEFLTYFQNEAQLEKSRLLSDRFSAERPKGSFSTLEIQRTEQGDSAMYLCASSLDGLYEQYFGPGTRLTVT.

This clone was found once. This chain uses TRBV11-1 with TRBJ2-5; D is undetermined. Judging by the DNA end, TRBJ2-7 fits better; the J call may be wrong. Germline loops: CDR1 SGHAT, CDR2 FQDESV (reference sequence). This CDR3 spans 14 amino acids. This CDR3 is CASSLSPFSYEQYF. CDR3 coding DNA: TGTGCCAGCAGCTTATCACCCTTTTCCTACGAGCAGTACTTC.

CDR3 amino acids: CASSSPGLAGANEQFF. CDR3 DNA sequence: TGTGCCAGCAGTTCGCCCGGACTAGCAGGGGCTAATGAGCAGTTCTTC. The rearrangement joins TRBV28 to TRBJ2-1; 8 nucleotides match TRBD2. V lost 4 bases to trimming and J lost 7 bases; unmatched junction nucleotides: 12. Germline values: CDR1 MDHEN, CDR2 SYDVKM. The CDR3 consists of 16 residues.